This TCR beta chain was sequenced in a study of T-cell reconstitution after alpha-beta-depleted transplantation in children. This clonotype came up a few times. The library targeted TCRbeta and was prepared with unique molecular identifiers. TCRdb ran MiXCR on the PCR reads and lists one entry per CDR3 protein. Of over 550,000 distinct CDR3 sequences listed, roughly 10% are singletons. Germline V gene lookup returns CDR1 MRHNA and CDR2 SNTAGT. There are 14 residues in the CDR3. V was clipped by 8 bases and J by 8 bases; unmatched bases: 10. The receptor comes from a human donor who donated a stem cell graft to a child with acute myeloid leukemia. The sample consisted of PBMCs from the stem cell graft donor, taken from the stem cell graft. The J gene is TRBJ2-1, the V gene TRBV6-4; TRBD2 matches at 9 bases. The CDR3 protein is CASRAVAGAYEQFF. DNA of the CDR3: TGTGCCAGCCGAGCGGTAGCGGGAGCGTATGAGCAGTTCTTC.